The present TCR beta chain was sequenced within a study of T cells in Graves' hyperthyroidism and ophthalmopathy. Findings and caveats of the study: Most clonotypes that expanded in the thyroid above 0.001 also showed up in blood.

An absence of ophthalmopathy progression within 18 months meant stable Graves' hyperthyroidism. The sample holds many counts of this clonotype. Its antigen is as yet unknown. Amplified TCR beta CDR3 regions came from RNA transcripts. The primer set for the first-round RT-PCR of the TCR CDR3 was HTBI. Via MiXCR, TCRdb re-called the multiplex PCR reads, giving one row per CDR3 protein. The table includes 700,000 to 950,000 distinct CDR3 sequences, 35% detected once. The TCR was taken from a woman between 40 and 50 years old with Graves' hyperthyroidism. The sequencing input was blood.

CDR3 sequence reads: CASSLRPGRDYGYTF. Here the CDR3 DNA reads TGTGCCAGCAGCTTAAGGCCCGGTCGGGACTATGGCTACACCTTC. J is TRBJ1-2 and V is TRBV7-2; no reliable D call. The CDR3 is 15 residues long. The V and J ends lost 2 bases and 3 bases respectively, with 13 bases between them. Germline V gives CDR1 SGHTA, CDR2 FQGNSA.